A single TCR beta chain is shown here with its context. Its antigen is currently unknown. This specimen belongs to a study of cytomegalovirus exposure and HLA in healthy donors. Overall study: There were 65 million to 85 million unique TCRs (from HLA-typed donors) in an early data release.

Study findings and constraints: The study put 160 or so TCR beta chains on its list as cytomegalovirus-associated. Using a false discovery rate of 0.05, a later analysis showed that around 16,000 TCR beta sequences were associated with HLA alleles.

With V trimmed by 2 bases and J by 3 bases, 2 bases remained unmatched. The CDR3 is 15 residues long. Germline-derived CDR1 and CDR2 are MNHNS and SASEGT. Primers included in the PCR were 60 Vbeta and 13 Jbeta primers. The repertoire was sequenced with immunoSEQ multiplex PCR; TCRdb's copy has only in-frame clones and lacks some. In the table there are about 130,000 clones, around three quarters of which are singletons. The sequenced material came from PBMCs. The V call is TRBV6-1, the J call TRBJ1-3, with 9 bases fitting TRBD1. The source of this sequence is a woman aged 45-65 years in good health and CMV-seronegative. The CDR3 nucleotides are TGTGCCAGCAGTGAAAAGGGACAGGGTGGAAACACCATATATTTT. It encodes CASSEKGQGGNTIYF.